The subject of this entry is one TCR beta chain. Its specificity is unknown. PCR used 60 Vbeta primers and 13 Jbeta primers. Repertoires were generated with immunoSEQ multiplex PCR, while TCRdb's copy carries only in-frame clones and drops some. The sample has tens of thousands of clones, 75% to 85% seen once. This specimen belongs to a study of cytomegalovirus exposure and HLA in healthy donors. General study results and limits: In an earlier analysis, about 87% or about 30%: the productive usage of most TCR beta V segments. There were a few CMV-associated chains whose specificity for CMV antigens was confirmed in vitro.

CDR3 length equals 19 residues. Losses at the gene ends were 4 bases for V and 0 bases for J; bases not matched to a gene: 18. Germline-derived CDR1 and CDR2 are MNHNS and SASEGT. This clonotype originated in a man between 50 and 59 years old in good health and CMV-seropositive. This chain connects TRBV6-1 to TRBJ2-7; 7 bases are shared with TRBD1. Sequenced input: PBMCs. CDR3 nucleotide sequence: TGTGCCAGCAGTGCCGGCACTTACTCCACGACAGGGCTCTCCTACGAGCAGTACTTC. As protein: CASSAGTYSTTGLSYEQYF.